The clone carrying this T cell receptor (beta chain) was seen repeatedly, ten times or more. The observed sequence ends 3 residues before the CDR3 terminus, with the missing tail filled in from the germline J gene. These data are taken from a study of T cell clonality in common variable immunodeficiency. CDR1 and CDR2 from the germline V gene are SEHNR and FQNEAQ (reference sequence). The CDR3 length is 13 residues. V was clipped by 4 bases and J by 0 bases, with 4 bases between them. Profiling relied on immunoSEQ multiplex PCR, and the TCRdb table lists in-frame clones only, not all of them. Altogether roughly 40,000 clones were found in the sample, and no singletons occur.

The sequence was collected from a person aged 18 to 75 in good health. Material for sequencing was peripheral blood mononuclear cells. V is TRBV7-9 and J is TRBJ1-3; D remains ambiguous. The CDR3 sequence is CASSSNSGNTIYF. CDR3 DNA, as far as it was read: TGTGCCAGCAGCTCCAACTCTGGAAACACC. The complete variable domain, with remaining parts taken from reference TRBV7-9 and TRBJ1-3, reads DTGVSQNPRHKITKRGQNVTFRCDPISEHNRLYWYRQTLGQGPEFLTYFQNEAQLEKSRLLSDRFSAERPKGSFSTLEIQRTEQGDSAMYLCASSSNSGNTIYFGEGSWLTVV.